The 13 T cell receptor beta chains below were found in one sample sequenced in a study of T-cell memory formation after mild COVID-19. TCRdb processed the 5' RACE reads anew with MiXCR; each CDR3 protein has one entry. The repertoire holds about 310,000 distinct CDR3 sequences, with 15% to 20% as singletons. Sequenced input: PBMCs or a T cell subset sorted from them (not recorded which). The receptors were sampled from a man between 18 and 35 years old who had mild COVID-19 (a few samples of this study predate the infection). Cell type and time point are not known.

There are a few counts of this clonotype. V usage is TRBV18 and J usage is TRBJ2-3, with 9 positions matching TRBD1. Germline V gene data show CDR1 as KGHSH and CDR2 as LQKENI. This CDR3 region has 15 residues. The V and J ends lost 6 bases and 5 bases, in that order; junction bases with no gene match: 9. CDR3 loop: CASSLRQGGKDTQYF. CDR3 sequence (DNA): TGTGCCAGCTCCCTCAGACAGGGGGGCAAAGATACGCAGTATTTT.

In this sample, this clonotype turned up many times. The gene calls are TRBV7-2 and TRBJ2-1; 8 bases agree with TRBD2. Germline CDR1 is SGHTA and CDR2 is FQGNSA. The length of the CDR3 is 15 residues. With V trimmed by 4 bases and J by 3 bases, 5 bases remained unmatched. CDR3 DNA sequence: TGTGCCAGCAGCTATAGCGGGGATCTCTACAATGAGCAGTTCTTC. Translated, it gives CASSYSGDLYNEQFF.

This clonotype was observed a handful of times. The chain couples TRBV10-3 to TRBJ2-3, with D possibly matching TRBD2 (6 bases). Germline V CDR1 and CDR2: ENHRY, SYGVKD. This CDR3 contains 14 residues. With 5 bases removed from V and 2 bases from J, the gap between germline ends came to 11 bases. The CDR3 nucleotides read TGTGCCATCAGTCCGGGACTCTCCACAGATACGCAGTATTTT. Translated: CAISPGLSTDTQYF.

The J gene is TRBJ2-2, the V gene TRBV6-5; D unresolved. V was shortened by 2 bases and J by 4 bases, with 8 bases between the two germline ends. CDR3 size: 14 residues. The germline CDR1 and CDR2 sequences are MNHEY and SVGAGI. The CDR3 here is CASSYLGATGELFF. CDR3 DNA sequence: TGTGCCAGCAGTTACCTTGGTGCCACCGGGGAGCTGTTTTTT.

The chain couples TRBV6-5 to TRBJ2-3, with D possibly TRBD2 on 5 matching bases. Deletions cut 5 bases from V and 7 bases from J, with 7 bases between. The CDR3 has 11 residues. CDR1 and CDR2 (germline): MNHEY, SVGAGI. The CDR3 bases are TGTGCCAGCAGTCTCGGGAATACGCAGTATTTT. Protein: CASSLGNTQYF.

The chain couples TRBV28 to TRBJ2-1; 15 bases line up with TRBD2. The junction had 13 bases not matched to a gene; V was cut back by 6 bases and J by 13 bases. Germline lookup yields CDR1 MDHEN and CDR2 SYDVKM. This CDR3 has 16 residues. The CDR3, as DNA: TGTGCCAGCAGCTACCCCCCGGGACTAGCGGGGGGTTTACAGTTCTTC. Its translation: CASSYPPGLAGGLQFF. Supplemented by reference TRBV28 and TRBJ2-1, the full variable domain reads DVKVTQSSRYLVKRTGEKVFLECVQDMDHENMFWYRQDPGLGLRLIYFSYDVKMKEKGDIPEGYSVSREKKERFSLILESASTNQTSMYLCASSYPPGLAGGLQFFGPGTRLTVL.

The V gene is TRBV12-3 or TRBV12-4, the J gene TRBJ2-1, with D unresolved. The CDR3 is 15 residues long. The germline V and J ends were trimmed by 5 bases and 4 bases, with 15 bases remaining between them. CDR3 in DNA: TGTGCCAGCAGTAAAGGACCCCTCCAGTACAATGAGCAGTTCTTC. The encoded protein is CASSKGPLQYNEQFF.

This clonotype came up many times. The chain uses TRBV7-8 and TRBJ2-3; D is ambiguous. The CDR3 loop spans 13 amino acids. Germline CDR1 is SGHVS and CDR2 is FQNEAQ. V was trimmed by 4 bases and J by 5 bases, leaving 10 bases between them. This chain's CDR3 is CASSWAQQDTQYF. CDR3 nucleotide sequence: TGTGCCAGCAGCTGGGCTCAACAAGATACGCAGTATTTT.

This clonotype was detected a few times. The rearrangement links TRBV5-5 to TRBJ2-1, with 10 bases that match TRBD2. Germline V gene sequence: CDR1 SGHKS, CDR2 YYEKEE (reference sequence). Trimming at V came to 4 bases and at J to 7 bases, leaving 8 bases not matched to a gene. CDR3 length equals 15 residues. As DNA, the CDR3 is TGTGCCAGCAGCCGTACTAGCGGGGCGGATAATGAGCAGTTCTTC. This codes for CASSRTSGADNEQFF.

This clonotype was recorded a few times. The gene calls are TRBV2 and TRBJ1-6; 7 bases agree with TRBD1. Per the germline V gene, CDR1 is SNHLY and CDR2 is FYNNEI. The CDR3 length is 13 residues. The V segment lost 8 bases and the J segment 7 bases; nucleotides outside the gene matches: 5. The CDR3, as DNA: TGTGCCAGCGGGGGACAGCCGAATTCACCCCTCCACTTT. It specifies CASGGQPNSPLHF.

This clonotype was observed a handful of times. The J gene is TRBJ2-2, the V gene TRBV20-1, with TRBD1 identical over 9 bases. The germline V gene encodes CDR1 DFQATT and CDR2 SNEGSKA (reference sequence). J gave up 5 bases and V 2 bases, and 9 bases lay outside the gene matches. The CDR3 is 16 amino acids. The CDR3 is CSARQTGGAGTGELFF. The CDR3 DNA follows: TGCAGTGCTAGACAAACAGGGGGCGCGGGTACCGGGGAGCTGTTTTTT.

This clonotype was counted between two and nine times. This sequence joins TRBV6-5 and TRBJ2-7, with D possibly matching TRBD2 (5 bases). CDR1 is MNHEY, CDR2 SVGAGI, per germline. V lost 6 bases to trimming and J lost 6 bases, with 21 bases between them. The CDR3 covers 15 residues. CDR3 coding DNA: TGTGCCAGCAGACCCCCAGGAGGAAGGAGTAGCGAGCAGTACTTC. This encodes CASRPPGGRSSEQYF.

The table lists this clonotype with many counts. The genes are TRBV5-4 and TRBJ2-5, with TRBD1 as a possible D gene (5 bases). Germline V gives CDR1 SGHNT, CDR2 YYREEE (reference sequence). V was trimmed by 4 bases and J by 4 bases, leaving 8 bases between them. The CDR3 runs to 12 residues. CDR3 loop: CASSLTAETQYF. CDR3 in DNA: TGTGCCAGCAGCCTGACAGCAGAGACCCAGTACTTC.